The clone carrying this TCR beta chain appeared many times. The data were taken from a study of spatial heterogeneity in lung cancer. Study information: Sequencing was performed on follow-up PBMC samples when available, collected at a median of around 2 years after resection.

A unique molecular identifier was attached to every TCR cDNA molecule. TCRdb recomputed calls from the 5' RACE reads with MiXCR, one row per CDR3 protein. Here the sample spans 15,000 to 20,000 distinct CDR3 sequences, 8% to 10% being singletons. This sample's time point: blood at routine non-recurrence follow-up after resection. Whole RNA from tumor, nontumor lung or frozen PBMC was sequenced unsorted. V lost 0 bases, J lost 1 base, and 0 bases stayed unmatched. The CDR3 is made up of 17 amino acids. CDR1 is SGHTA and CDR2 is FQGNSA in the germline V gene. V gene TRBV7-2 combines with J gene TRBJ2-3, with TRBD2 identical over 14 bases. Sequenced here: PBMCs, sampled at follow-up. The source of this sequence is a female donor with early-stage non-small cell lung cancer. CDR3 bases: TGTGCCAGCAGCTTAGCGGGACTAGCGGGGGGCACAGATACGCAGTATTTT. This codes for CASSLAGLAGGTDTQYF.